This TCR beta chain was identified during a study of spatial heterogeneity in lung cancer. The CDR3 runs 14 residues. The V gene end was trimmed by 4 bases and the J gene end by 6 bases; junction bases not matched to a gene: 8. Germline lookup yields CDR1 MGHDK and CDR2 SYGVNS. Time point noted: sample taken at primary tumor resection. Whole RNA, which was extracted from tumor, nontumor lung tissue or frozen PBMC, was sequenced without any cell sorting. Whole-study findings and limits: It was found that expanded intratumoral alpha and beta TCR counts tracked tumor mutation counts.

Of note for this clonotype: The antigen is unknown.

TCRdb itself ran the 5' RACE reads through MiXCR, one entry per CDR3 protein. The table records 15,000 to 20,000 distinct CDR3 sequences, around 6.5% of them present only once. The J gene is TRBJ1-2, the V gene TRBV25-1; 7 nucleotides match TRBD1. The TCR sequence derives from a female donor with early-stage non-small cell lung cancer. The material sequenced was lung tumor tissue, taken at surgery. CDR3 DNA sequence: TGTGCCAGCAGTGGCACCGGGACAGCCCATGGCTACACCTTC. Its protein is CASSGTGTAHGYTF.